This T cell receptor (beta chain) was identified in a study of blood T cell repertoires in COVID-19. Using immunoSEQ multiplex PCR, the repertoire was profiled, and TCRdb retains in-frame clones only, with some absent. Here the sample spans tens of thousands of clones, roughly 80% being singletons. Trimming removed 1 base from V and 9 bases from J, with 15 bases in between. This CDR3 region has 14 residues. Germline CDR1 and CDR2: LGHNT and FRNRAP. The TCR was taken from a man in his sixties with acute or convalescent COVID-19. Material for sequencing was peripheral blood. The chain employs TRBV12-5 and TRBJ1-1; perhaps TRBD1 as D (6 bases). CDR3 nucleotide sequence: TGTGCTAGTGGTTTGGGATTACAGGGCGAGAAAGCTTTCTTT. This codes for CASGLGLQGEKAFF.